This TCR beta chain originates from a study of response to subunit inactivated influenza vaccine. TCRdb independently ran MiXCR on the RT-PCR reads; one entry per CDR3 protein. The sample holds about 540,000 distinct CDR3 sequences, around 21% seen once. This clonotype has a single count. This CDR3 is built from 13 residues. Germline CDR1 MNHEY, CDR2 SVGAGI. V was pared by 4 bases and J by 11 bases, with 15 bases between. This sample also belongs to another study, concerning T cells expressing NK-cell markers. That paper states: Production of TCR beta cDNA relied on 5'RACE template switching with UMIs.

The sample was CD4+ T cells sorted from PBMCs, taken about 12 days after vaccination. V usage is TRBV6-5 and J usage is TRBJ2-1, with D possibly TRBD1 on 6 matching bases. This TCR came from a man aged 50-60 years who received an inactivated influenza vaccine. CDR3: CASSSPLGGQQFF. CDR3 DNA: TGTGCCAGCAGTTCCCCCTTAGGGGGTCAGCAGTTCTTC.